Below, one T cell receptor beta chain is given with its context. This CDR3 contains 14 residues. V lost 2 bases and J 6 bases, leaving 14 bases between the germline ends. Germline V gene lookup returns CDR1 SGHTA and CDR2 FQGNSA. The data derive from a study of cytomegalovirus exposure and HLA in healthy donors. The method was immunoSEQ multiplex PCR; TCRdb's version includes in-frame clones alone and lacks a portion of them. The data hold about 140,000 clones, with roughly nine tenths observed a single time. The chain joins TRBV7-2 to TRBJ2-7, with a possible D match to TRBD1 (6 bases). This TCR was sampled from a man aged 18 to 35 in good health and CMV-seronegative. Sequencing used PBMCs. CDR3 bases: TGTGCCAGCAGCTTACCGGGACACGTTCCCGAGCAGTACTTC. Residues: CASSLPGHVPEQYF.